Each of the 32 T cell receptor beta chains below was sequenced from the same sample in a study of regulatory T cells in long-lasting Graves disease. Specified time point: persistent/refractory GD, antithyroid drugs over 5 years with positive TRAb. Making the TCR library involved RNA that had been extracted from PBMCs. To make TCR beta libraries, researchers used iRepertoire HTBI primers and Arm-PCR of CDR3 regions. TCRdb reprocessed the multiplex PCR reads via MiXCR and lists one record per CDR3 protein. The sample holds fewer than 450,000 distinct CDR3 sequences, around 24% seen once. This specimen was peripheral blood mononuclear cells (PBMCs), taken when the disease was refractory, from a patient treated with antithyroid drugs. All receptors derive from a female donor with Graves disease.

In its sample, this clonotype was seen many times. This chain joins TRBV20-1 and TRBJ2-5, with 7 bases that match TRBD1. Germline CDR1 is DFQATT and CDR2 is SNEGSKA (reference sequence). The CDR3 covers 13 residues. CDR3 sequence reads: CSAIPGQQETQYF. The CDR3 DNA reads TGCAGCGCCATCCCGGGACAGCAAGAGACCCAGTACTTC.

The CDR3 is CASSSPTVGNTIYF. For the CDR3, the DNA is TGTGCCAGCAGTTCCCCGACGGTTGGAAACACCATATATTTT. The chain joins TRBV6-2 or TRBV6-3 to TRBJ1-3; no clear D gene. Trimming took off 4 bases at V and 3 bases at J, with 10 bases between the two ends. The V gene's germline CDR1 is MNHEY and CDR2 SVGEGT. This CDR3 is 14 amino acids long.

This clonotype has ten or more counts. In nucleotides, the CDR3 is TGTGCCAGCAGTTACTATGGGACAGCGAACACTGAAGCTTTCTTT. Translated: CASSYYGTANTEAFF. The chain links TRBV6-5 to TRBJ1-1, with 7 bases that match TRBD1. The CDR3 is 15 amino acids. V trimming: 1 base; J trimming: 1 base; junction bases outside the gene matches: 3. In germline, CDR1 is MNHEY, CDR2 SVGAGI.

The chain carries TRBV7-9 and TRBJ2-4; TRBD2 is a possible D gene (6 bases). Trimming took 1 base from V and 5 from J, leaving 15 bases between them. This CDR3 has 16 residues. CDR1 is SEHNR and CDR2 is FQNEAQ in the germline V gene (reference sequence). The CDR3 sequence: CASSLGSASVQNIQYF. DNA of the CDR3: TGTGCCAGCAGCTTAGGTTCAGCTAGCGTGCAAAACATTCAGTACTTC.

This clonotype was found many times. J is TRBJ1-2 and V is TRBV20-1, with 7 bases fitting TRBD1. Germline lookup yields CDR1 DFQATT and CDR2 SNEGSKA (reference sequence). After removal of 0 bases from V and 7 bases from J, the junction contained 8 bases not matched to a gene. There are 14 residues in the CDR3. The CDR3 loop is CSARDDRVGRGYTF. DNA for the CDR3: TGCAGTGCTAGAGACGACAGGGTGGGTCGTGGCTACACCTTC.

The rearrangement links TRBV9 to TRBJ2-2; D not certain. With 0 bases removed from V and 0 bases from J, the gap between germline ends came to 12 bases. From germline, CDR1 is SGDLS and CDR2 YYNGEE. The CDR3 length is 17 residues. The CDR3, as DNA: TGTGCCAGCAGCGTAGGGTGGGCGGACGCGAACACCGGGGAGCTGTTTTTT. Protein: CASSVGWADANTGELFF.

Notes on this clonotype: With a much larger clone just one base away, this may be a read error. The chain is built from TRBV7-9 and TRBJ1-4; tentatively, D is TRBD1 (6 bases). Germline V CDR1 and CDR2: SEHNR, FQNEAQ (reference sequence). V gave up 8 bases and J gave up 7 bases, with 20 bases separating them. CDR3 length: 15 amino acids. The CDR3, as DNA: TGTGCCAGCGGCGGTTACAGGGAAAGCGGTGAAAAACTGTTTTTT. Amino acid sequence: CASGGYRESGEKLFF.

This clonotype was seen repeatedly, ten times or more. This chain uses TRBV27 with TRBJ1-1, with D unresolved. The V end lost 1 base, the J end lost 3 bases, and 6 bases lay between the germline ends. Per the germline V gene, CDR1 is MNHEY and CDR2 is SMNVEV (reference sequence). The CDR3 loop spans 13 amino acids. The CDR3 region has the DNA TGTGCCAGCAGTTTATGGGAGGACACTGAAGCTTTCTTT. This codes for CASSLWEDTEAFF.

This clonotype has a count of ten or more. The chain uses TRBV28 and TRBJ2-7, with 11 bases matching TRBD2. After removal of 7 bases from V and 2 bases from J, the junction contained 13 bases not matched to a gene. The CDR3 runs 17 residues. Germline V gene sequence: CDR1 MDHEN, CDR2 SYDVKM. Here the CDR3 reads CASIAEVGLAATYEQYF. The CDR3 DNA reads TGTGCCAGCATCGCGGAGGTGGGACTAGCGGCAACCTACGAGCAGTACTTC. Complete variable domain (other parts from reference TRBV28 and TRBJ2-7): DVKVTQSSRYLVKRTGEKVFLECVQDMDHENMFWYRQDPGLGLRLIYFSYDVKMKEKGDIPEGYSVSREKKERFSLILESASTNQTSMYLCASIAEVGLAATYEQYFGPGTRLTVT.

This clonotype was seen more than once but under ten times. J is TRBJ2-2 and V is TRBV7-2; D remains unclear. The CDR3 consists of 13 residues. Germline loops: CDR1 SGHTA, CDR2 FQGNSA. Trimming removed 6 bases from V and 5 bases from J, with 10 bases in between. Here the CDR3 DNA reads TGTGCCAGCAGACCCCAGCGAACCGGGGAGCTGTTTTTT. It translates to CASRPQRTGELFF.

Note on this clonotype: A much larger clonotype is one base distant, so this may be a read error. V usage is TRBV28 and J usage is TRBJ1-4; 7 positions match TRBD1. Germline V gives CDR1 MDHEN, CDR2 SYDVKM. This CDR3 is built from 15 residues. Trimming at V came to 8 bases and at J to 1 base, leaving 7 bases not matched to a gene. CDR3 loop: CASGRQGGTNEKLFF. CDR3 DNA sequence: TGTGCCAGCGGAAGACAGGGCGGAACTAATGAAAAACTGTTTTTT.

To note about this clonotype: As the CDR3 is not closed by the conserved phenylalanine or tryptophan, this likely results from a read error. This chain uses TRBV29-1 with TRBJ2-5, with 7 bases that match TRBD1. The V gene end was trimmed by 7 bases and the J gene end by 5 bases; junction bases not matched to a gene: 7. Germline assignment: CDR1 SQVTM and CDR2 ANQGSEA. The CDR3 length is 12 residues. The CDR3 coding sequence is TGCAGCGACAGACAGGGTCGGGAGACCCAGTACCTC. This gives the protein CSDRQGRETQYL.

This clonotype turned up a few times. This chain joins TRBV7-2 and TRBJ2-4; 13 bases fit TRBD2. The CDR3 is 18 amino acids. Germline CDR1 reads SGHTA; CDR2 reads FQGNSA. The J segment lost 6 bases and the V segment lost 0 bases, leaving 8 bases of the junction unmatched. CDR3 amino acids: CASSLATSGRRLGNIQYF. The CDR3 region has the DNA TGTGCCAGCAGCTTAGCGACTAGCGGGAGGAGGTTGGGAAACATTCAGTACTTC.

CDR3 loop: CASSLRDRVKYEQYF. The DNA for the CDR3 is TGTGCCAGCAGCTTAAGGGACAGGGTAAAGTACGAGCAGTACTTC. The genes are TRBV7-2 and TRBJ2-7; 9 bases match TRBD1. The V and J ends lost 2 bases and 4 bases, in that order; junction bases with no gene match: 6. The CDR3 is made up of 15 amino acids. CDR1 SGHTA and CDR2 FQGNSA come from the germline V gene. Variable domain in full (rest from reference TRBV7-2 and TRBJ2-7): GAGVSQSPSNKVTEKGKDVELRCDPISGHTALYWYRQSLGQGLEFLIYFQGNSAPDKSGLPSDRFSAERTGGSVSTLTIQRTQQEDSAVYLCASSLRDRVKYEQYFGPGTRLTVT.

V is TRBV5-6 and J is TRBJ2-5; 9 bases fit TRBD1. Trimming at V came to 4 bases and at J to 4 bases, leaving 11 bases not matched to a gene. There are 16 residues in the CDR3. Germline V gene sequence: CDR1 SGHDT, CDR2 YYEEEE. For the CDR3, the DNA is TGTGCCAGCAGCGACTGGGGGGACAGGGTAAGAGAGACCCAGTACTTC. Its translation: CASSDWGDRVRETQYF. Looking up the rest from reference TRBV5-6 and TRBJ2-5 gives the full variable domain: DAGVTQSPTHLIKTRGQQVTLRCSPKSGHDTVSWYQQALGQGPQFIFQYYEEEERQRGNFPDRFSGHQFPNYSSELNVNALLLGDSALYLCASSDWGDRVRETQYFGPGTRLLVL.

This clonotype was picked up one time. This chain uses TRBV19 with TRBJ2-7; TRBD1 might be the D (5 bases). V gave up 6 bases and J gave up 3 bases, with 18 bases separating them. Germline loops: CDR1 LNHDA, CDR2 SQIVND (reference sequence). This CDR3 has 15 amino acids. The CDR3 DNA reads as TGTGCCAGTAGCCCTCGATATGACAGTGACTACGAGCAGTACTTC. Amino acid sequence: CASSPRYDSDYEQYF.

This clonotype was observed at least ten times. The chain has TRBV6-2 or TRBV6-3 and TRBJ1-2; 7 nucleotides line up with TRBD1. The CDR3 is 12 residues long. Looked up from germline, CDR1 is MNHEY and CDR2 is SVGEGT. The V and J ends lost 8 bases and 4 bases, in that order; junction bases with no gene match: 4. The CDR3 DNA sequence: TGTGCCAGCCGGGGACAGATCTATGGCTACACCTTC. Protein product: CASRGQIYGYTF.

This clonotype was recorded a few times. This chain uses TRBV5-1 with TRBJ1-1; TRBD1 might be the D (5 bases). The V end lost 7 bases, the J end lost 3 bases, and 19 bases lay between the germline ends. CDR3 size: 15 residues. Germline V gene data show CDR1 as SGHRS and CDR2 as YFSETQ. The CDR3 DNA follows: TGCGCCAGCGGGGCTGGGAGGGACTACCACACTGAAGCTTTCTTT. It is translated as CASGAGRDYHTEAFF.

The chain links TRBV2 to TRBJ2-1; possibly TRBD2 for D (6 bases). The CDR3 covers 16 residues. V shed 4 bases and J shed 7 bases, with 20 bases lying between them. CDR1 and CDR2 from the germline V gene are SNHLY and FYNNEI. CDR3 sequence: CASSGRDPGTGNEQFF. The CDR3 region has the DNA TGTGCCAGCAGTGGGCGGGACCCCGGTACGGGGAATGAGCAGTTCTTC.

This clonotype appeared once. In DNA, the CDR3 is TGTGCCAGCAGCCAAGATTTGAGTAGCCACGAGCAGTACTTC. It yields the protein CASSQDLSSHEQYF. V is TRBV14 and J is TRBJ2-7; no definite D call. The ends were cut back, 0 bases at V and 5 bases at J, with 11 bases in the middle. Germline V gives CDR1 SGHDN, CDR2 FVKESK. The CDR3 is made up of 14 amino acids.

CDR3 protein: CASIPGRHYGYTF. CDR3 bases: TGTGCCAGCATCCCGGGGCGACACTATGGCTACACCTTC. The rearrangement links TRBV28 to TRBJ1-2; maybe TRBD1 (5 bases). V was pared by 7 bases and J by 3 bases, with 12 bases between. The V gene's germline CDR1 is MDHEN and CDR2 SYDVKM. CDR3 length: 13 amino acids.

This clonotype was seen at least ten times. V gene TRBV30 combines with J gene TRBJ1-2; D might be TRBD1 (6 bases). The CDR3 contains 13 residues. The germline V gene has CDR1 GTSNPN and CDR2 SVGIG (reference sequence). Trimming shortened V by 4 bases and J by 4 bases, and 13 bases separated the two germline ends. This chain's CDR3 is CAWITGIGYGYTF. The CDR3 DNA sequence: TGTGCCTGGATTACAGGGATTGGCTATGGCTACACCTTC.

This clonotype was counted a single time. The rearrangement joins TRBV25-1 to TRBJ1-1; D is possibly TRBD1 (5 bases). Trimming shortened V by 0 bases and J by 1 base, and 9 bases separated the two germline ends. CDR3 size: 15 residues. Germline lookup yields CDR1 MGHDK and CDR2 SYGVNS. The CDR3 loop reads CASSEYGARNTEAFF. The CDR3 DNA is TGTGCCAGCAGTGAATATGGGGCAAGGAACACTGAAGCTTTCTTT.

This sequence joins TRBV10-3 and TRBJ1-2, with a possible D match to TRBD1 (5 bases). The CDR3 is made up of 13 amino acids. Trimming removed 3 bases from V and 2 bases from J, with 7 bases in between. The germline gives CDR1 ENHRY, CDR2 SYGVKD. CDR3 sequence: CAISDRGNYGYTF. In DNA, the CDR3 is TGTGCCATCAGTGATCGGGGCAACTATGGCTACACCTTC.

The chain has TRBV9 and TRBJ2-7; D is uncertain. The CDR3 totals 15 residues. The germline V and J ends were trimmed by 3 bases and 5 bases, with 18 bases remaining between them. Germline lookup yields CDR1 SGDLS and CDR2 YYNGEE. Here the CDR3 reads CASSGHKLGTNEQYF. Written as DNA, the CDR3 is TGTGCCAGCAGCGGCCACAAGCTGGGTACTAACGAGCAGTACTTC.

This chain links TRBV30 with TRBJ1-2; weak D call: TRBD1 (6 bases). This CDR3 has 14 amino acids. CDR1 and CDR2 from the germline V gene are GTSNPN and SVGIG (reference sequence). The V and J ends lost 6 bases and 4 bases respectively, with 18 bases between them. DNA of the CDR3: TGTGCCTGCAGAAAGGGGGTCCCGGGCTATGGCTACACCTTC. Translating it yields CACRKGVPGYGYTF.

The chain links TRBV5-1 to TRBJ1-5, with unresolved D. Germline CDR1 reads SGHRS; CDR2 reads YFSETQ. V lost 0 bases and J 3 bases, leaving 7 bases between the germline ends. The CDR3 covers 14 residues. The chain's CDR3 is CASSLDGTNQPQHF. The DNA of the CDR3 is TGCGCCAGCAGCTTGGACGGAACCAATCAGCCCCAGCATTTT.

This clonotype has a handful of counts. The CDR3 region is CASSSPKTSYNSPLHF. The CDR3 nucleotides are TGTGCCAGCAGCTCTCCGAAGACTAGCTATAATTCACCCCTCCACTTT. This rearrangement joins TRBV5-6 to TRBJ1-6; D gene unclear. Germline V gene data show CDR1 as SGHDT and CDR2 as YYEEEE. The length of the CDR3 is 16 residues. Trimming took 3 bases from V and 3 from J, leaving 13 bases between them.

This chain links TRBV7-3 with TRBJ2-2; possibly TRBD2 for D (5 bases). The CDR3 spans 16 residues. CDR1 SGHTA and CDR2 FQGTGA come from the germline V gene. The V end was cut by 1 base, the J end by 2 bases, with 11 bases between. As DNA, the CDR3 is TGTGCCAGCAGCTTAAATCCACTAGTAAACACCGGGGAGCTGTTTTTT. Translating gives CASSLNPLVNTGELFF.

This clonotype was seen ten or more times. V usage is TRBV2 and J usage is TRBJ1-5; tentative D call: TRBD1 (5 bases). Germline lookup yields CDR1 SNHLY and CDR2 FYNNEI. Deletions cut 4 bases from V and 1 base from J, with 8 bases between. This CDR3 has 14 residues. DNA of the CDR3: TGTGCCAGCAGTGTCGGGGGGAGCAATCAGCCCCAGCATTTT. Encoded protein: CASSVGGSNQPQHF.

The table lists this clonotype with a few counts. The chain combines TRBV6-1 with TRBJ2-7; 10 bases agree with TRBD2. The trim removed 7 bases at V and 2 bases at J, leaving 5 bases unmatched. Germline V gene sequence: CDR1 MNHNS, CDR2 SASEGT. This CDR3 has 14 amino acids. Here the CDR3 reads CASNQAGGPYEQYF. CDR3 DNA: TGTGCCAGCAACCAAGCGGGAGGGCCCTACGAGCAGTACTTC.

The genes are TRBV28 and TRBJ1-3, with 8 bases lining up with TRBD1. Germline trimming cut 6 bases from V and 5 bases from J; bases unmatched to any gene: 12. This CDR3 spans 16 amino acids. The germline V gene encodes CDR1 MDHEN and CDR2 SYDVKM. CDR3 amino acids: CASSKTARTGRNTIYF. For the CDR3, the DNA is TGTGCCAGCAGCAAAACCGCTAGGACAGGGCGAAACACCATATATTTT.